Sequencing of this T cell receptor beta chain was carried out in a study of blood T cell repertoires in COVID-19. Study as a whole: The United States, Italy and Spain supplied acute and convalescent COVID-19 samples. From T cells, B-cell-depleted T cells, or PBMCs came the material, which was cDNA or gDNA.

With V trimmed by 4 bases and J by 0 bases, 6 bases remained unmatched. Per germline, CDR1 GTSNPN and CDR2 SVGIG (reference sequence). This CDR3 is built from 17 residues. The data were produced by immunoSEQ multiplex PCR, yet TCRdb's version contains in-frame clones alone and is incomplete. The sample has a few hundred thousand clones; around 82% are singletons. The participants were between about 18 and 90 years old and came from about two dozen US areas. Clinical history reported by participants formed the basis on which cohorts were assigned. This TCR was sampled from a middle-aged woman with acute COVID-19. The rearrangement joins TRBV30 to TRBJ1-6; TRBD1 aligns across 10 bases. The material sequenced was PBMCs or T cells enriched from blood (not recorded which). The CDR3 is CAWTRQGASSYNSPLHF. In DNA, the CDR3 is TGTGCCTGGACGAGACAGGGGGCCAGCTCCTATAATTCACCCCTCCACTTT. Combining the CDR3 with reference TRBV30 and TRBJ1-6 gives the whole variable domain SQTIHQWPATLVQPVGSPLSLECTVEGTSNPNLYWYRQAAGRGLQLLFYSVGIGQISSEVPQNLSASRPQDRQFILSSKKLLLSDSGFYLCAWTRQGASSYNSPLHFGNGTRLTVT.